The entry below describes one T cell receptor beta chain. This record comes from a study of blood T cell repertoires in COVID-19. Turning to the study itself: Both acute and convalescent COVID-19 samples were obtained from the United States, Italy and Spain.

Trimming took 5 bases from V and 4 from J, leaving 14 bases between them. This CDR3 has 14 amino acids. Germline loops: CDR1 SGHAT, CDR2 FQDESV (reference sequence). Seattle researchers signed up patients amid active infection and tracked them longitudinally. In the source study's methods: Reference gene primer amplification yielded estimated nucleated cell counts. The method was immunoSEQ multiplex PCR; TCRdb's version includes in-frame clones alone and lacks a portion of them. V and J calls and clone size are copied from that table; D and trimming were computed from the DNA. This table has around 310,000 clones, around 90% appearing once.

The sequenced sample was peripheral blood. The genes are TRBV11-1 and TRBJ2-5, with D possibly matching TRBD1 (6 bases). The sequence came from a woman in her 40s with COVID-19, enrolled during active disease. The DNA of the CDR3 is TGTGCCAGCAGCACCAACAGGGTACGAGAGACCCAGTACTTC. This sequence encodes CASSTNRVRETQYF. Filled out from reference TRBV11-1 and TRBJ2-5, the complete variable domain reads EAEVAQSPRYKITEKSQAVAFWCDPISGHATLYWYRQILGQGPELLVQFQDESVVDDSQLPKDRFSAERLKGVDSTLKIQPAELGDSAMYLCASSTNRVRETQYFGPGTRLLVL.